Listed here is a single TCR beta chain. These data originate in a study of blood T cell repertoires in COVID-19. Looking at the study overall: Acute-phase and convalescent COVID-19 samples originated in the United States, Italy and Spain.

Sequencing was performed with immunoSEQ multiplex PCR; in TCRdb, only in-frame clones are kept and a portion is missing. This repertoire shows about 230,000 clones, roughly 80% found once; its top ten account for 7.9%. The CDR3 covers 16 residues. V lost 0 bases and J lost 3; bases outside the gene matches: 2. Germline CDR1 SGDLS, CDR2 YYNGEE. The source of this sequence is a woman over 75 with acute or convalescent COVID-19. This chain connects TRBV9 to TRBJ2-2; TRBD2 matches 10 bases. Input material: peripheral blood. The CDR3 is CASSVEAGGHTGELFF. As DNA, the CDR3 is TGTGCCAGCAGCGTAGAAGCGGGGGGGCACACCGGGGAGCTGTTTTTT.